Sequencing of this TCR beta chain was carried out in a study of shared clonotypes between healthy human individuals. Study results and caveats: Naive CD4 clonotypes were shared across a handful of donors at roughly 5.3%. Shared clonotypes across all four donors exceeded non-shared ones in generation probability.

CD45RA-negative memory and CD45RA+ naive subsets were split from the CD4+ cells. When replicate PCRs were run on sorted subsets, they used roughly 0.2 ug DNA, about 30,000 T cell genomes. TCRdb keeps only in-frame clones here, not all; method: immunoSEQ multiplex PCR. The table lists roughly 1,500,000 clones, less than 99% of them singletons, with approximately 0.4% in the top ten. For this clone: Its antigen is currently unknown.

The CDR3 runs to 14 residues. In germline, CDR1 is SGHAT, CDR2 FQNNGV. V gave up 5 bases and J gave up 3 bases, with 10 bases separating them. This TCR came from a man under 40 in good health. The sample was naive CD4+ T cells sorted from blood. Regarding subset: CD45RA+ positively selected. The V call is TRBV11-2, the J call TRBJ2-2, with D uncertain. CDR3 sequence (DNA): TGTGCCAGCAGCCCGCGTTTTGACACCGGGGAGCTGTTTTTT. Its protein product is CASSPRFDTGELFF.